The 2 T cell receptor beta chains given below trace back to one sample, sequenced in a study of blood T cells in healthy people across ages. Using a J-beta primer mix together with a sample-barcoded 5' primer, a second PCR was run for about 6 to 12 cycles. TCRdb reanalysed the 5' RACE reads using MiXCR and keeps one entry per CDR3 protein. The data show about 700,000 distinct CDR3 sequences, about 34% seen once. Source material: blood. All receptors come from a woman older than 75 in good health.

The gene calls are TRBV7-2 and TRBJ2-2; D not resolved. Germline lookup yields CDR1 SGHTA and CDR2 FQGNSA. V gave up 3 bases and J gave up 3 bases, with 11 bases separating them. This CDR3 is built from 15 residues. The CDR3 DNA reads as TGTACCAGCAGCTTGAGCGTGGGTGACACCGGGGAGCTGTTTTTT. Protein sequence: CTSSLSVGDTGELFF.

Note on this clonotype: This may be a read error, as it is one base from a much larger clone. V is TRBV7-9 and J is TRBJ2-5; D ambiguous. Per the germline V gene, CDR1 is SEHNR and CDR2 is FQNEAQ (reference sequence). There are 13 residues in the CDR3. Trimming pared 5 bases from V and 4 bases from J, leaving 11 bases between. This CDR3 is CASSLPGVETQYF. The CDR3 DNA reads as TGTGCCAGCAGCCTCCCCGGCGTAGAGACCCAGTACTTC.